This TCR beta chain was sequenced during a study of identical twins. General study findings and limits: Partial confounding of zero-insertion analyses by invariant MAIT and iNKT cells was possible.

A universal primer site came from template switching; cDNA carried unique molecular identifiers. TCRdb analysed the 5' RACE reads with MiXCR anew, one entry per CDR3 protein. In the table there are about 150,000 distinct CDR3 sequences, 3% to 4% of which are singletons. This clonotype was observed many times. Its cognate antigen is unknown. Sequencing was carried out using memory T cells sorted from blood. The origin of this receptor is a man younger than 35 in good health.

The CDR3 is CASSFSEGNQPQHF. CDR3 bases: TGTGCCAGCAGTTTTTCCGAGGGCAATCAGCCCCAGCATTTT. The rearrangement joins TRBV12-3 or TRBV12-4 to TRBJ1-5; D remains unclear. The CDR3 sequence is 14 residues long. V was pared by 3 bases and J by 2 bases, with 8 bases between.